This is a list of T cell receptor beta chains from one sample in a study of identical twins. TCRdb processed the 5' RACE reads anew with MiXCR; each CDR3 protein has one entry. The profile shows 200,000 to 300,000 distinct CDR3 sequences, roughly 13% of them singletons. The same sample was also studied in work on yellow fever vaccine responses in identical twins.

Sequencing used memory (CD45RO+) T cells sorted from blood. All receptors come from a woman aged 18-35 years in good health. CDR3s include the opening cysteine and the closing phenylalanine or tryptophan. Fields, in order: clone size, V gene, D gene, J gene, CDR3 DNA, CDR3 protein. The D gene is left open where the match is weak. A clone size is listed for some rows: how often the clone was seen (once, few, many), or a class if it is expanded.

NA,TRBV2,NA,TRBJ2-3,TGTGCCAGCAGTGATTCCCCAGGAAGAAGCACAGATACGCAGTATTTT,CASSDSPGRSTDTQYF
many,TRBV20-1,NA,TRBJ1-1,TGCAGTGCTAGTCCGGTGAGCACTGAAGCTTTCTTT,CSASPVSTEAFF
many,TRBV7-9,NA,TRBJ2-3,TGTGCCAGCAGCTTGAATCTGGATACGCAGTATTTT,CASSLNLDTQYF
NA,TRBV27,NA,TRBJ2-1,TGTGCCAGCAGTTTTATTTCCCGGGACTTCGCTTACAATGAGCAGTTCTTC,CASSFISRDFAYNEQFF
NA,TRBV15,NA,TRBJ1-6,TGTGCCACCAGCCCCTCCGGGGAGTATAATTCACCCCTCCACTTT,CATSPSGEYNSPLHF
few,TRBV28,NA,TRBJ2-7,TGTGCCAGCAGTTTAGACAGGGAGGGCGAGCAGTACTTC,CASSLDREGEQYF
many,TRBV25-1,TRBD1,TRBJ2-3,TGTGCCAGCACCCCAATTTCGACAGGGGGCACAGATACGCAGTATTTT,CASTPISTGGTDTQYF
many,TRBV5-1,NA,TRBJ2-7,TGCGCCAGCAGCTTGGCCGGAGGGAACGAGCAGTACTTC,CASSLAGGNEQYF
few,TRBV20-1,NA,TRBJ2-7,TGCAGTGCTAGTAGGGGGGGCGCATTTAACGAGCAGTACTTC,CSASRGGAFNEQYF
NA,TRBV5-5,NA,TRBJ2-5,TGTGCCAGCAGCTCGGGCACCAGGGATATACAAGAGACCCAGTACTTC,CASSSGTRDIQETQYF
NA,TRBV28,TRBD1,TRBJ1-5,TGTGCCAGCAGTTCGGACAGGGTGGGCAATCAGCCCCAGCATTTT,CASSSDRVGNQPQHF
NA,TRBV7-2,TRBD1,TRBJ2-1,TGTGCCAGCAGCATCACAGGGGCGGGCAATGAGCAGTTCTTC,CASSITGAGNEQFF
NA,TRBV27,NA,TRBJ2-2,TGTGCCAGCAGTTTCCCGGGACCCGGGGAGCTGTTTTTT,CASSFPGPGELFF
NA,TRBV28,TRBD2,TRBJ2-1,TGTGCCAGCAGACCGGGACTAGCGGAGCTATACAATGAGCAGTTCTTC,CASRPGLAELYNEQFF
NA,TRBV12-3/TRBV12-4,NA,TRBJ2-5,TGTGCCAGCAGTTTAGACCCTCAGGGTGTCCTCCAGACCCAGTACTTC,CASSLDPQGVLQTQYF
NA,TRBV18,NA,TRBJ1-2,TGTGCCAGCTCACCACAGGCAGAAGCCAACTATGGCTACACCTTC,CASSPQAEANYGYTF
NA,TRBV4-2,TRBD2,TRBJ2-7,TGTGCCAGCAGCCAAGGGACTAGCGGGAGGGGGCAGTACTTC,CASSQGTSGRGQYF
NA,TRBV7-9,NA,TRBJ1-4,TGTGCCAGCAGCTTACGCGACAGGAAGAATGAAAAACTGTTTTTT,CASSLRDRKNEKLFF
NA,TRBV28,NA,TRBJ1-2,TGTGCCAGCCGCGCCGGGGACTATGGCTACACCTTC,CASRAGDYGYTF
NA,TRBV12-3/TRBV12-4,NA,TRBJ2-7,TGTGCCAGCAGTTCAAGCAGGGCCTACGAGCAGTACTTC,CASSSSRAYEQYF
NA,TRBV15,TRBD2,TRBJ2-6,TGTGCCACCAGCGGCGTAGCGGGAGGGATCCTCTCTGGGGCCAACGTCCTGACTTTC,CATSGVAGGILSGANVLTF
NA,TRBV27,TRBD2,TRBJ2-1,TGTGCCAGCAGCCCCTTACTAGCGGGTAATTACAATGAGCAGTTCTTC,CASSPLLAGNYNEQFF
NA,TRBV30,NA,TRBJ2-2,TGTGCCTGGAGTGGGGGATTCGGGGAGCTGTTTTTT,CAWSGGFGELFF
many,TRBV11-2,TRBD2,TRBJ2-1,TGTGCCAGCAGCACGTCCGGGACTACAAACAATGAGCAGTTCTTC,CASSTSGTTNNEQFF
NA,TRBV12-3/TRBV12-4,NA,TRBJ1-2,TGTGCCAGCAGGGCGGGGAGGTCGAGCTACACCTTC,CASRAGRSSYTF
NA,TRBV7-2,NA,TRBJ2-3,TGTGCCAGCAGCTTAGGAGTTTCAGATACGCAGTATTTT,CASSLGVSDTQYF
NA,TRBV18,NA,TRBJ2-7,TGTGCCAGCTCACCACGCTCTCGGGAAACATACGAGCAGTACTTC,CASSPRSRETYEQYF
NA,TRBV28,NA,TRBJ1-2,TGTGCCAGCAGTCGCCTGAAAGGAGGCTATGGCTACACCTTC,CASSRLKGGYGYTF
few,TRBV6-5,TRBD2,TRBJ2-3,TGTGCCAGCAGTTACTCGAGTTGGACGGGGGGGGCAGATACGCAGTATTTT,CASSYSSWTGGADTQYF
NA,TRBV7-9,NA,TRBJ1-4,TGTGCCAGCAGGCGCCCAGGGGCAGGAGAAAAACTGTTTTTT,CASRRPGAGEKLFF
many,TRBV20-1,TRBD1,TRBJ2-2,TGCAGTGCTAGCAGGGGGTCGGCCGGGGAGCTGTTTTTT,CSASRGSAGELFF
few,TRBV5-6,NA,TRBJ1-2,TGTGCCAGCAGCCAGCTTGGTAGAGGGGTTGATGGCTACACCTTC,CASSQLGRGVDGYTF
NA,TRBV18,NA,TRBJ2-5,TGTGCCAGCTCCTCCACAAATAACGGGGGCGAAGAGACCCAGTACTTC,CASSSTNNGGEETQYF
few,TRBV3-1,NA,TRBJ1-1,TGTGCAGCAGGGGCGGCGAAGAACACTGAAGCTTTCTTT,CAAGAAKNTEAFF
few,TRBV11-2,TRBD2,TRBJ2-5,TGTGCCAGCAGTCGCGACGGGAGGGCCCCAGAGACCCAGTACTTC,CASSRDGRAPETQYF
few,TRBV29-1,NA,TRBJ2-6,TGCAGCGTTCGTGGTAGGGGTGACTCTGGGGCCAACGTCCTGACTTTC,CSVRGRGDSGANVLTF
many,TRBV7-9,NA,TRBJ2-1,TGTGCCAGCAGCTTTCGGGGAGCCTACAATGAGCAGTTCTTC,CASSFRGAYNEQFF
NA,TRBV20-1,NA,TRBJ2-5,TGCAGTGCTAGAGAACAACCGGGGGAGACCCAGTACTTC,CSAREQPGETQYF
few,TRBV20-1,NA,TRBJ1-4,TGCAGTGCTAGAACCGGGACTCCTAGTGAAAAACTGTTTTTT,CSARTGTPSEKLFF
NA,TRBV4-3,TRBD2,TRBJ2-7,TGCGCCAGCAGCCAAGATCGCCGGGGGGGGTACGAGCAGTACTTC,CASSQDRRGGYEQYF
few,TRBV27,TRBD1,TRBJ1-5,TGTGCCAGCAGACATACAGGGGGCAATCAGCCCCAGCATTTT,CASRHTGGNQPQHF
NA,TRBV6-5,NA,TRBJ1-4,TGTGCCAGCAGCTCCTGGAGCAGGGCAACTAATGAAAAACTGTTTTTT,CASSSWSRATNEKLFF
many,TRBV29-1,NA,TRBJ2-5,TGCAGCCTCGGGGGAAGCGGACAAGAGACCCAGTACTTC,CSLGGSGQETQYF